This TCR beta chain was recovered during a study of T cell repertoires in cytomegalovirus infection. Study summary: From public TCR beta signatures came an indication of both CMV infection and matching HLA type. Whole-study results and caveats: The study found HLA-C-restricted CMV-specific TCR beta clonotypes dominating the ex vivo response. Summed frequency of public TCR beta families distinguished CMV carriers with the relevant HLA.

One entry per CDR3 protein, called by TCRdb with MiXCR from the reads. The table shows around 100,000 distinct CDR3 sequences, with around 9.1% occurring only once. This clonotype occurred once. Its cognate antigen is unknown. The CDR3 sequence is 19 residues long. CDR1 is LGHDT and CDR2 is YNNKEL in the germline V gene (reference sequence). V was clipped by 3 bases and J by 5 bases; unmatched bases: 20. The chain uses TRBV3-1 and TRBJ2-5; 8 bases match TRBD2. The receptor was derived from a human donor in good health (CMV status not recorded). Some clones in this sample may be carry-over from other donors' samples. Sequences were obtained from PBMCs, sequenced either directly or after in vitro stimulation (not recorded which). The CDR3 here is CASSHPGGLAGGRRETQYF. The DNA of the CDR3 is TGTGCCAGCAGCCACCCCGGGGGGCTAGCGGGCGGACGACGGGAGACCCAGTACTTC.